These 26 T cell receptor beta chains were sequenced from one sample in a study of radiotherapy plus CTLA-4 blockade in lung cancer. The protocol was immunoSEQ multiplex PCR, while the TCRdb copy is restricted to in-frame clones and leaves out a portion. The sample lists some 15,000 clones; around 87% were seen once. The sequences come from peripheral blood, collected from a patient treated with radiotherapy plus ipilimumab. Source of these receptors: a human donor with non-small cell lung cancer that progressed on radiotherapy plus ipilimumab. Some clones in this sample may be carry-over from other donors' samples.

There are a few counts of this clone. J is TRBJ2-5 and V is TRBV10-2; 10 bases agree with TRBD1. Trimming at V came to 8 bases and at J to 5 bases, leaving 11 bases not matched to a gene. This CDR3 spans 15 amino acids. CDR1 is WSHSY and CDR2 is SAAADI in the germline V gene. The chain's CDR3 is CASSKEGQGTETQYF. In DNA form, the CDR3 reads TGCGCCAGCTCCAAGGAGGGACAGGGGACCGAGACCCAGTACTTC.

V is TRBV7-9 and J is TRBJ2-1; weak D call: TRBD2 (6 bases). The CDR3 spans 17 residues. CDR1 and CDR2 from the germline V gene are SEHNR and FQNEAQ (reference sequence). Trimming removed 1 base from V and 0 bases from J, with 13 bases in between. This CDR3 is CASSLGRAGSSYNEQFF. The CDR3 nucleotides are TGTGCCAGCAGCTTAGGCAGGGCGGGGAGCTCCTACAATGAGCAGTTCTTC. Complete variable domain (other parts from reference TRBV7-9 and TRBJ2-1): DTGVSQNPRHKITKRGQNVTFRCDPISEHNRLYWYRQTLGQGPEFLTYFQNEAQLEKSRLLSDRFSAERPKGSFSTLEIQRTEQGDSAMYLCASSLGRAGSSYNEQFFGPGTRLTVL.

This clone was seen just once. This chain uses TRBV6-1 with TRBJ2-3; maybe TRBD2 (6 bases). This CDR3 has 13 residues. CDR1 and CDR2 from the germline V gene are MNHNS and SASEGT. Trimming pared 6 bases from V and 2 bases from J, leaving 9 bases between. CDR3 protein: CASRWTTTDTQYF. For the CDR3, the DNA is TGTGCCAGCAGATGGACTACCACAGATACGCAGTATTTT.

V gene TRBV27 combines with J gene TRBJ2-7, with 7 bases lining up with TRBD1. Losses at the gene ends were 5 bases for V and 5 bases for J; bases not matched to a gene: 6. The CDR3 runs to 13 residues. Germline CDR1 is MNHEY and CDR2 is SMNVEV (reference sequence). The CDR3 DNA follows: TGTGCCAGCAGTCCAGGGGGTTCCAACGAGCAGTACTTC. Its protein product is CASSPGGSNEQYF.

The V gene is TRBV7-9, the J gene TRBJ2-1; possible D gene TRBD1, 6 bases. This CDR3 spans 13 amino acids. Germline V CDR1 and CDR2: SEHNR, FQNEAQ (reference sequence). The ends were cut back, 1 base at V and 10 bases at J, with 11 bases in the middle. The CDR3: CASSLGTVREQFF. CDR3 coding DNA: TGTGCCAGCAGCTTAGGGACAGTCCGGGAGCAGTTCTTC.

The chain links TRBV5-1 to TRBJ1-1; D perhaps matches TRBD1 (5 bases). The V end lost 0 bases, the J end lost 1 base, and 13 bases lay between the germline ends. The CDR3 runs 16 residues. Germline V gene lookup returns CDR1 SGHRS and CDR2 YFSETQ. CDR3 region: CASSLVGGVSNTEAFF. CDR3 sequence (DNA): TGCGCCAGCAGCTTGGTGGGGGGGGTTTCGAACACTGAAGCTTTCTTT.

This clone was recorded a few times. The chain is built from TRBV27 and TRBJ2-7; 14 nucleotides line up with TRBD2. The CDR3 spans 19 residues. Germline assignment: CDR1 MNHEY and CDR2 SMNVEV (reference sequence). The J segment lost 0 bases and the V segment lost 0 bases, leaving 7 bases of the junction unmatched. CDR3 nucleotide sequence: TGTGCCAGCAGTTTATCCGGACTAGCGGGAGGTCTCAACTCCTACGAGCAGTACTTC. It codes for CASSLSGLAGGLNSYEQYF.

This clone has a single count. The chain carries TRBV7-9 and TRBJ2-7, with 11 bases lining up with TRBD2. Germline V gives CDR1 SEHNR, CDR2 FQNEAQ (reference sequence). V dropped 5 bases and J dropped 5; count of bases not matched to a gene: 5. The CDR3 extends over 14 amino acids. CDR3 coding DNA: TGTGCCAGCAGCCCACTAGCGGGAGTGAACGAGCAGTACTTC. It is translated as CASSPLAGVNEQYF.

This chain joins TRBV5-4 and TRBJ2-3; 9 positions agree with TRBD1. The CDR3 extends over 15 amino acids. Germline V CDR1 and CDR2: SGHNT, YYREEE (reference sequence). Trimming removed 3 bases from V and 5 bases from J; junction bases left unmatched: 7. The CDR3 coding sequence is TGTGCCAGCAGCTCTCCGGGACAGGGAGAAGATACGCAGTATTTT. Encoded protein: CASSSPGQGEDTQYF.

The CDR3 region has the DNA TGTGCCAGCAGCGTAGGCCCGGAGAAAGGGCCCCAGCATTTT. This gives the protein CASSVGPEKGPQHF. The J gene is TRBJ1-5, the V gene TRBV5-6; unclear D gene. V was trimmed by 4 bases and J by 9 bases, leaving 17 bases between them. The germline CDR1 and CDR2 sequences are SGHDT and YYEEEE. CDR3 size: 14 residues. The full variable domain, completed using reference TRBV5-6 and TRBJ1-5, is DAGVTQSPTHLIKTRGQQVTLRCSPKSGHDTVSWYQQALGQGPQFIFQYYEEEERQRGNFPDRFSGHQFPNYSSELNVNALLLGDSALYLCASSVGPEKGPQHFGDGTRLSIL.

The chain couples TRBV4-1 to TRBJ2-1, with a possible D match to TRBD2 (7 bases). CDR3 length: 15 residues. Looked up from germline, CDR1 is MGHRA and CDR2 is YSYEKL. V lost 8 bases and J lost 0, with 14 bases in between. CDR3 region: CASALGGGSYNEQFF. CDR3 sequence (DNA): TGCGCCAGCGCTTTAGGGGGGGGCTCCTACAATGAGCAGTTCTTC.

V usage is TRBV10-3 and J usage is TRBJ2-1, with 10 bases matching TRBD2. Germline V gene lookup returns CDR1 ENHRY and CDR2 SYGVKD. This CDR3 comprises 17 residues. V shed 0 bases and J 8 bases; nucleotides not matched to a gene: 10. CDR3 coding DNA: TGTGCCATCAGTGAGTCTCCTCCTAGCGGGAGTAAGGATGAGCAGTTCTTC. As protein: CAISESPPSGSKDEQFF.

This clone turned up a few times. This chain links TRBV12-5 with TRBJ2-3; TRBD2 aligns across 9 bases. With V trimmed by 5 bases and J by 5 bases, 11 bases remained unmatched. The CDR3 contains 16 residues. The germline CDR1 and CDR2 sequences are LGHNT and FRNRAP. The CDR3 sequence is CASGPGTSTQGDTQYF. The CDR3 DNA reads TGTGCTAGTGGTCCCGGGACTAGCACACAGGGAGATACGCAGTATTTT.

The chain has TRBV27 and TRBJ2-7; 7 bases are a match to TRBD1. V was pared by 6 bases and J by 3 bases, with 8 bases of the junction left unmatched. The CDR3 consists of 14 residues. Germline assignment: CDR1 MNHEY and CDR2 SMNVEV (reference sequence). The CDR3 sequence: CASSLVGQYYEQYF. The CDR3, as DNA: TGTGCCAGCAGCTTGGTGGGACAGTACTACGAGCAGTACTTC.

The chain joins TRBV14 to TRBJ2-6; 8 nucleotides align to TRBD1. From germline, CDR1 is SGHDN and CDR2 FVKESK. V trimming: 4 bases; J trimming: 4 bases; junction bases outside the gene matches: 12. The CDR3 has 18 residues. The CDR3 nucleotides read TGTGCCAGCAGCCTGAGGACGCAGGGGGCGCGGGGGGCCAACGTCCTGACTTTC. This codes for CASSLRTQGARGANVLTF.

This sequence joins TRBV18 and TRBJ2-1; 14 bases agree with TRBD2. With 6 bases clipped from V and 0 bases from J, the junction kept 7 bases outside the gene matches. The CDR3 consists of 18 residues. In germline, CDR1 is KGHSH, CDR2 LQKENI. The CDR3 bases are TGTGCCAGCTCGGGGGGACTAGCGGGGGCGAGCTCCTACAATGAGCAGTTCTTC. This translates into CASSGGLAGASSYNEQFF.

The chain uses TRBV10-3 and TRBJ2-2; weak D call: TRBD1 (7 bases). The germline CDR1 and CDR2 sequences are ENHRY and SYGVKD. V lost 4 bases and J 4 bases, leaving 16 bases between the germline ends. There are 16 residues in the CDR3. The CDR3 is CAISVGGGASTGELFF. The CDR3, as DNA: TGTGCCATCAGTGTTGGAGGGGGCGCGAGCACCGGGGAGCTGTTTTTT.

The chain joins TRBV2 to TRBJ1-1; possibly TRBD1 for D (5 bases). CDR3 length: 13 amino acids. Germline V gene lookup returns CDR1 SNHLY and CDR2 FYNNEI. V lost 9 bases and J 2 bases, leaving 13 bases between the germline ends. CDR3: CASSRGLNTEAFF. Here the CDR3 DNA reads TGTGCCAGTTCACGGGGACTCAACACTGAAGCTTTCTTT.

The V call is TRBV18, the J call TRBJ2-5; 8 bases align to TRBD1. Trimming at V came to 3 bases and at J to 4 bases, leaving 1 base not matched to a gene. The CDR3 loop spans 13 amino acids. From germline, CDR1 is KGHSH and CDR2 LQKENI. For the CDR3, the DNA is TGTGCCAGCTCACCCGGACAGGGAGAGACCCAGTACTTC. This translates into CASSPGQGETQYF.

The chain uses TRBV11-2 and TRBJ1-4, with 8 bases matching TRBD1. V lost 0 bases, J lost 7 bases, and 7 bases stayed unmatched. The CDR3 is made up of 16 amino acids. CDR1 and CDR2 from the germline V gene are SGHAT and FQNNGV. This chain's CDR3 is CASSLERTGLGEKLFF. The CDR3 DNA is TGTGCCAGCAGCTTAGAGCGGACAGGGCTCGGTGAAAAACTGTTTTTT.

The V gene is TRBV6-5, the J gene TRBJ2-7; D is ambiguous. Germline assignment: CDR1 MNHEY and CDR2 SVGAGI. The length of the CDR3 is 16 residues. V was pared by 0 bases and J by 0 bases, with 12 bases between. The CDR3 bases are TGTGCCAGCAGTTACTCGATGCGCCCAAGCTCCTACGAGCAGTACTTC. Protein: CASSYSMRPSSYEQYF.

V gene TRBV10-3 combines with J gene TRBJ2-3; TRBD2 matches at 7 bases. Germline V gene lookup returns CDR1 ENHRY and CDR2 SYGVKD. This CDR3 is 12 amino acids long. With V trimmed by 4 bases and J by 9 bases, 4 bases remained unmatched. In nucleotides, the CDR3 is TGTGCCATCAGTGTACCGGGAGGAACGCAGTATTTT. Residues: CAISVPGGTQYF.

The chain combines TRBV5-1 with TRBJ2-1; D remains unclear. The ends were cut back, 0 bases at V and 8 bases at J, with 9 bases in the middle. Germline V gene data show CDR1 as SGHRS and CDR2 as YFSETQ. The CDR3 loop spans 13 amino acids. The CDR3 protein is CASSLARPDEQFF. In nucleotides, the CDR3 is TGCGCCAGCAGCTTGGCCAGGCCCGATGAGCAGTTCTTC.

The chain carries TRBV6-1 and TRBJ2-3, with 9 bases lining up with TRBD2. The CDR3 spans 16 residues. V was pared by 2 bases and J by 4 bases, with 7 bases of the junction left unmatched. Germline V gene sequence: CDR1 MNHNS, CDR2 SASEGT. CDR3 residues: CASSEFSGGFADTQYF. The CDR3 bases are TGTGCCAGCAGTGAATTCAGCGGGGGGTTCGCAGATACGCAGTATTTT.

This chain joins TRBV5-1 and TRBJ2-1; TRBD2 aligns across 12 bases. CDR1 and CDR2 (germline): SGHRS, YFSETQ. Trimming removed 4 bases from V and 1 base from J; junction bases left unmatched: 15. This CDR3 contains 20 residues. CDR3 sequence (DNA): TGCGCCAGCAGCGGGGAGTTGGGGCTAGCGGGAGGGCTTTCCTACAATGAGCAGTTCTTC. It translates to CASSGELGLAGGLSYNEQFF.

This clone was counted only a few times. This rearrangement joins TRBV27 to TRBJ2-4, with 9 bases that match TRBD2. This CDR3 contains 14 residues. V gave up 5 bases and J gave up 8 bases; unmatched junction bases: 7. Germline assignment: CDR1 MNHEY and CDR2 SMNVEV (reference sequence). CDR3 amino acids: CASSQAGGGDIQYF. The DNA of the CDR3 is TGTGCCAGCAGTCAAGCGGGGGGCGGGGACATTCAGTACTTC.